This T cell receptor (beta chain) was identified in a study of cytomegalovirus exposure and HLA in healthy donors. General observations from the study: TCR beta sequences numbering 16,951 were associated with HLA alleles at 0.05 false discovery rate in a later analysis. Fewer N-insertions (relative to the approximately 670-donor mean) were reportedly seen in an Asian-associated ancestry cluster in a later analysis.

Researchers ran the PCR with 60 Vbeta and 13 Jbeta primers. The assay was immunoSEQ multiplex PCR, and TCRdb's table has in-frame clones only and misses some. This sample carries approximately 220,000 clones, roughly 80% of them seen once, and the ten largest clones take about 0.2%. Notes on this clone: Antigen specificity is unknown.

V lost 7 bases, J lost 7 bases, and 10 bases lay in between. The germline CDR1 and CDR2 sequences are ENHRY and SYGVKD. This CDR3 is 11 amino acids long. The receptor's source is a girl aged 2-10 years in good health and CMV-seronegative. Sequencing was carried out using PBMCs. The genes are TRBV10-3 and TRBJ1-2, with a tentative D call TRBD1 (6 bases). CDR3 DNA: TGTGCCATCACCTCAGGGGCTGGCTACACCTTC. It translates to CAITSGAGYTF.